This T cell receptor beta chain was captured by sequencing in a study of T cells in Graves' hyperthyroidism and ophthalmopathy. Across the whole study: Peripheral blood was acquired at first diagnosis, ahead of any therapy whatsoever. Study conclusions and caveats: Ophthalmopathy was told apart from stable hyperthyroidism by a 13 V-J model. In the blood, most expanded thyroid clonotypes above 0.001 appeared as well. Ophthalmopathy was predicted by the model a median of 6.5 months ahead of onset.

This clonotype was found many times. Its antigen remains unidentified. Amplification of TCR beta CDR3 regions used RNA as the template. The HTBI primer set served for first-round RT-PCR of the TCR CDR3. TCRdb fed the multiplex PCR reads into MiXCR, producing one record per CDR3 protein. Of around 350,000 distinct CDR3 sequences in the sample, approximately 19% are singletons; the top ten hold roughly 3.5%. This clonotype originated in a young woman with Graves' hyperthyroidism. The specimen was blood.

CDR3 residues: CSVEEGQAVYEQYF. In DNA, the CDR3 is TGCAGCGTTGAAGAAGGACAGGCAGTATACGAGCAGTACTTC. The J gene is TRBJ2-7, the V gene TRBV29-1; TRBD1 aligns across 7 bases. With V trimmed by 0 bases and J by 4 bases, 6 bases remained unmatched. In germline, CDR1 is SQVTM, CDR2 ANQGSEA. The CDR3 is 14 amino acids.